These T cell receptor beta chains were read from a single sample in a study of tumour-infiltrating T cells in Burkitt lymphoma. The protocol was immunoSEQ multiplex PCR, while the TCRdb copy is restricted to in-frame clones and leaves out a portion. The sample shows about 13,000 clones, 85% of them seen only once. Sequencing was carried out using tumor tissue. All receptors come from a human donor with diffuse large B-cell lymphoma. Both conserved end residues are part of each CDR3. The order of the fields is J gene, V gene, clone size, D gene, CDR3 DNA, CDR3 protein. A D gene is named only where the DNA matches it firmly. The size field is filled for only some rows; it gives once, few, many or a size class.

j_call: TRBJ1-4; v_call: TRBV5-4; clone_size: .; d_call: .; cdr3_nt: TGTGCCAGCAGCTTTTCAGGCTCTGAAAAACTGTTTTTT; cdr3_aa: CASSFSGSEKLFF
j_call: TRBJ2-7; v_call: TRBV19; clone_size: .; d_call: TRBD2; cdr3_nt: TGTGCCAGTAGTCCGACCGGACTAGCGGAGGACGCCTACGAGCAGTACTTC; cdr3_aa: CASSPTGLAEDAYEQYF
j_call: TRBJ2-3; v_call: TRBV27; clone_size: .; d_call: .; cdr3_nt: TGTGCCAGCAGTTTAGCGGGGACACTCAATACGCAGTATTTT; cdr3_aa: CASSLAGTLNTQYF
j_call: TRBJ2-1; v_call: TRBV6-1; clone_size: .; d_call: TRBD2; cdr3_nt: TGTGCCAGCGAGACTAGCGGGGGCAATGAGCAGTTCTTC; cdr3_aa: CASETSGGNEQFF
j_call: TRBJ2-5; v_call: TRBV2; clone_size: .; d_call: .; cdr3_nt: TGTGCCAGCAGTTGGACAGTAGAGGGTGAGACCCAGTACTTC; cdr3_aa: CASSWTVEGETQYF
j_call: TRBJ2-2; v_call: TRBV7-9; clone_size: .; d_call: TRBD1; cdr3_nt: TGTGCCAGCACCCGGGTAGGGACAGGGGCCAGCACCGGGGAGCTGTTTTTT; cdr3_aa: CASTRVGTGASTGELFF
j_call: TRBJ2-2; v_call: TRBV19; clone_size: .; d_call: .; cdr3_nt: TGTGCCAGTAGTATAGATCTCGGCAGGGGCCAGACCGGGGAGCTGTTTTTT; cdr3_aa: CASSIDLGRGQTGELFF
j_call: TRBJ1-2; v_call: TRBV4-3; clone_size: .; d_call: TRBD1; cdr3_nt: TGCGCCAGCAGCCAAGATGTCTGGGACAGCTCGACGGATGGCTACACCTTC; cdr3_aa: CASSQDVWDSSTDGYTF
j_call: TRBJ2-7; v_call: TRBV4-2; clone_size: .; d_call: .; cdr3_nt: TGTGCCAGCAGCCAAGCCAGGGTCGCCTACGAGCAGTACTTC; cdr3_aa: CASSQARVAYEQYF
j_call: TRBJ2-7; v_call: TRBV6-5; clone_size: .; d_call: .; cdr3_nt: TGTGCCAGCAGTCACGATGGGGGGTATAACGAGCAGTACTTC; cdr3_aa: CASSHDGGYNEQYF
j_call: TRBJ2-7; v_call: TRBV6-5; clone_size: .; d_call: .; cdr3_nt: TGTGCCAGCAGGGCGGGACCCTACGAGCAGTACTTC; cdr3_aa: CASRAGPYEQYF
j_call: TRBJ2-2; v_call: TRBV2; clone_size: .; d_call: TRBD2; cdr3_nt: TGTGCCAGCAGTGAAGTGACTAGCAACACCGGGGAGCTGTTTTTT; cdr3_aa: CASSEVTSNTGELFF
j_call: TRBJ2-2; v_call: TRBV28; clone_size: .; d_call: TRBD1; cdr3_nt: TGTGCCAGCAGAGACAGGGTTCGGCGCGGGGAGCTGTTTTTT; cdr3_aa: CASRDRVRRGELFF
j_call: TRBJ1-4; v_call: TRBV9; clone_size: .; d_call: .; cdr3_nt: TGTGCCAGCAGCGTAGGCGGAGGGACTTTTGAAAAACTGTTTTTT; cdr3_aa: CASSVGGGTFEKLFF
j_call: TRBJ1-5; v_call: TRBV5-6; clone_size: few; d_call: .; cdr3_nt: TGTGCCAGCAGCTTGGCCGCAGGGAATCAGCCCCAGCATTTT; cdr3_aa: CASSLAAGNQPQHF
j_call: TRBJ1-6; v_call: TRBV15; clone_size: .; d_call: .; cdr3_nt: TGTGCCACCAGCAGAGACATCTCCTATAATTCACCCCTCCACTTT; cdr3_aa: CATSRDISYNSPLHF
j_call: TRBJ1-1; v_call: TRBV29-1; clone_size: .; d_call: TRBD1; cdr3_nt: TGCAGCGGGGACAGGGTGAACACTGAAGCTTTCTTT; cdr3_aa: CSGDRVNTEAFF
j_call: TRBJ1-5; v_call: TRBV9; clone_size: .; d_call: TRBD1; cdr3_nt: TGTGCCAGCAGCGAGACAGGGGGCGTTCAGCCCCAGCATTTT; cdr3_aa: CASSETGGVQPQHF
j_call: TRBJ2-1; v_call: TRBV5-1; clone_size: .; d_call: TRBD2; cdr3_nt: TGCGCCAGCAGCTTGGGAACTAGCGGAGGCTACAATGAGCAGTTCTTC; cdr3_aa: CASSLGTSGGYNEQFF
j_call: TRBJ1-2; v_call: TRBV7-6; clone_size: .; d_call: .; cdr3_nt: TGTGCCAGCAGCTTAAAACCGGGCGGTCTGGATGGCTACACCTTC; cdr3_aa: CASSLKPGGLDGYTF
j_call: TRBJ2-7; v_call: TRBV2; clone_size: .; d_call: .; cdr3_nt: TGTGCCAGCAGCCCGGACGCGTCTTCCTACGAGCAGTACTTC; cdr3_aa: CASSPDASSYEQYF
j_call: TRBJ1-1; v_call: TRBV11-2; clone_size: .; d_call: .; cdr3_nt: TGTGCCAGCAGCTTAGTTGACAGTCCATGGCGGGCGAACACTGAAGCTTTCTTT; cdr3_aa: CASSLVDSPWRANTEAFF
j_call: TRBJ2-3; v_call: TRBV5-8; clone_size: .; d_call: TRBD2; cdr3_nt: TGTGCCAGCAGCTTGGTGGTAGCGGGAGGCACAGATACGCAGTATTTT; cdr3_aa: CASSLVVAGGTDTQYF
j_call: TRBJ2-7; v_call: TRBV5-1; clone_size: .; d_call: .; cdr3_nt: TGCGCCAGCAGCCTGGTAAGAGGCGAGCAGTACTTC; cdr3_aa: CASSLVRGEQYF
j_call: TRBJ2-1; v_call: TRBV9; clone_size: .; d_call: TRBD2; cdr3_nt: TGTGCCAGCAGCGTAGAGGCTTTAGCGGGGAATGAGCAGTTCTTC; cdr3_aa: CASSVEALAGNEQFF
j_call: TRBJ1-2; v_call: TRBV23-1; clone_size: .; d_call: .; cdr3_nt: TGCGCCAGCAGTCAGGTTTTAACTAACTATGGCTACACCTTC; cdr3_aa: CASSQVLTNYGYTF
j_call: TRBJ2-2; v_call: TRBV19; clone_size: .; d_call: .; cdr3_nt: TGTACCAGTAAACCCCACAGGTTACCGGGGGACACCGGGGAGCTGTTTTTT; cdr3_aa: CTSKPHRLPGDTGELFF
j_call: TRBJ2-1; v_call: TRBV4-1; clone_size: .; d_call: TRBD2; cdr3_nt: TGCGCCAGCAGCCCAAAGTCGGGACTAGCGGGAGGTGAGCAGTTCTTC; cdr3_aa: CASSPKSGLAGGEQFF
j_call: TRBJ2-4; v_call: TRBV5-6; clone_size: .; d_call: .; cdr3_nt: TGTGCCAGCAGCCCCGGACAGCTTCTAGCCAAAAACATTCAGTACTTC; cdr3_aa: CASSPGQLLAKNIQYF
j_call: TRBJ1-1; v_call: TRBV13; clone_size: once; d_call: .; cdr3_nt: TGTGCCAGCAGCTTAAGTCAGGGTTTGTGGGCTTTTTTT; cdr3_aa: CASSLSQGLWAFF
j_call: TRBJ2-7; v_call: TRBV7-9; clone_size: .; d_call: .; cdr3_nt: TGTGCCAGCAGTTCGACCTACGAGCAGTACTTC; cdr3_aa: CASSSTYEQYF
j_call: TRBJ1-5; v_call: TRBV11-2; clone_size: .; d_call: TRBD1; cdr3_nt: TGTGCCAGCAGCCGTCGACAGGGAAGCAATCAGCCCCAGCATTTT; cdr3_aa: CASSRRQGSNQPQHF
j_call: TRBJ2-7; v_call: TRBV11-2; clone_size: .; d_call: TRBD1; cdr3_nt: TGTGCCAGCAGCCCGGACAGGGTTAGCTACGAGCAGTACTTC; cdr3_aa: CASSPDRVSYEQYF
j_call: TRBJ2-7; v_call: TRBV7-8; clone_size: .; d_call: .; cdr3_nt: TGTGCCAGCAGCTTAGTTCTGCGTGAGCAGTACTTC; cdr3_aa: CASSLVLREQYF
j_call: TRBJ2-7; v_call: TRBV9; clone_size: .; d_call: .; cdr3_nt: TGTGCCAGCAGCGTAGTCGAGTCGGACGAGCAGTACTTC; cdr3_aa: CASSVVESDEQYF
j_call: TRBJ2-2; v_call: TRBV27; clone_size: .; d_call: TRBD2; cdr3_nt: TGTGCCAGCAGTTTATCAGCGGGGACCGGGGAGCTGTTTTTT; cdr3_aa: CASSLSAGTGELFF
j_call: TRBJ2-7; v_call: TRBV7-6; clone_size: .; d_call: .; cdr3_nt: TGTGCCAGCAGCTTGACTCACTCCTACGAGCAGTATTTC; cdr3_aa: CASSLTHSYEQYF